The following is a T cell receptor (beta chain) sequence with its context. No antigen is known for it. No clone much larger than this one lies a single base away; base qualities are absent. The data were obtained in a study of blood T cell repertoires in COVID-19 (dated by TCRdb to 2020 to 2021). About the study as a whole: Samples from collaborators originated in the United States, Italy and Spain and spanned both the acute and convalescent phases of COVID-19. The material from the prospective study consisted of cDNA or gDNA derived from T cells, B-cell-depleted T cells, or PBMCs. Subjects who had been exposed to COVID-19, were actively infected with it, or had recovered from it provided the deeply sampled blood TCRbeta repertoires that made up the dataset. The repertoires were released in a freely available public database intended as a resource for research on the immune response to SARS-CoV-2. Samples came from the ongoing ImmuneRACE study (first 160 participants) plus 1,254 subjects from 6 global collaborators. The sample metadata nearly always contained a de-identified subject ID, COVID-19 status, age in years and sex. Where available, HLA class I and class II types were obtained from metadata supplied by the sample provider rather than from assay-based typing. The study at large found these results: Clinical and demographic metadata were provided uncurated, with the amount varying by source and participant.

From its cysteine to its phenylalanine, the CDR3 spans 18 amino acids. Left in the record is the CDR3 DNA by itself, 54 bases read in frame from the first base. V is pared back by 1 base and J by 1 base, with 14 bases lying between the germline termini. CDR1 is given as LGHNA and CDR2 as YNFKEQ, both from the germline V gene. TCRbeta CDR3 regions were amplified from genomic DNA using the immunoSEQ Assay, a bias-controlled multiplex PCR. Per the authors' processing: The number of nucleated cells in each sample was estimated by amplification of reference gene primers within the assay. To quantify the absolute abundance of each unique TCRbeta CDR3 rearrangement, sequence reads were collapsed and filtered. For each sample, productive Simpson clonality was calculated by taking the square root of Simpson's diversity index across productive rearrangements. Drawn from immuneACCESS, this table holds only the in-frame rearrangements with V and J called that TCRdb kept. Clones are partly lost; checked studies trace under half to an unresolved V gene and leave the rest unexplained. The DNA gave D and trimming, while V, J and clone size come from that table. In all, the sample holds some 200,000 clones, and 88% of those were seen once. The top ten hold about 1.8% of the sample.

Collaborating institutions collected whole blood in K2EDTA tubes following their own protocols. Collaborator samples were shipped for TCRbeta analysis as frozen whole blood, isolated PBMCs, or DNA extracted from either sample type. The chain was built from TRBV4-2 and TRBJ2-6; tentative D gene TRBD1, with 6 bases matching. What was sequenced was peripheral blood. This clonotype originated in a man aged 65 to 79 with acute or convalescent COVID-19. The CDR3 protein sequence reads: CASSQVGQGRSGANVLTF. Here is the DNA: TGTGCCAGCAGCCAAGTAGGCCAGGGGCGGTCTGGGGCCAACGTCCTGACTTTC.